This T cell receptor beta chain was sequenced for a study of spatial heterogeneity in lung cancer. On the study more broadly: Detected sequences consistently included more beta-chain ones than alpha-chain ones.

This clonotype was seen ten or more times. Time point of the sample: sample taken at primary tumor resection. TCRs were sequenced from unsorted whole RNA of tumor, nontumor lung or PBMC. One entry per CDR3 protein, called by TCRdb with MiXCR from the 5' RACE reads. Of around 40,000 distinct CDR3 sequences listed, roughly 5.2% are singletons. The sample in question was PBMCs, obtained at surgery. This receptor was taken from a male donor with early-stage non-small cell lung cancer.

The CDR3 spells CASRVDQINTGELFF. The CDR3, as DNA: TGTGCCAGCAGGGTAGATCAGATCAACACCGGGGAGCTGTTTTTT. The chain is built from TRBV28 and TRBJ2-2; no firm D call. Germline CDR1 MDHEN, CDR2 SYDVKM. Trimming left V 6 bases short and J 2 bases short, with 13 bases between. There are 15 residues in the CDR3.